The rows below give T cell receptor beta chains drawn from one sample of a study of blood T cell repertoires in COVID-19. Repertoires were generated with immunoSEQ multiplex PCR, while TCRdb's copy carries only in-frame clones and drops some. This table holds fewer than 250,000 clones, roughly 87% found once. The sample consisted of PBMCs or T cells enriched from blood (not recorded which). The receptors were gathered from a woman aged 30 to 39 with acute COVID-19. CDR3s include the opening cysteine and the closing phenylalanine or tryptophan. D genes are given only for firm matches. Rows may omit the clone size; those that give it use once, few, many or a size class.

size: NA
D: NA
V: TRBV5-1
J: TRBJ2-5
DNA: TGCGCCAGCAGCTTGTCAATGGCTGGGACCCAGTACTTC
CDR3: CASSLSMAGTQYF

size: NA
D: TRBD1
V: TRBV2
J: TRBJ1-5
DNA: TGTGCCAGCAGCTGGACAGGGCTCAATCAGCCCCAGCATTTT
CDR3: CASSWTGLNQPQHF

size: NA
D: NA
V: TRBV5-4
J: TRBJ1-4
DNA: TGTGCCAGCAGCAGAGGGGAGCCTCGGGGGAATGAAAAACTGTTTTTT
CDR3: CASSRGEPRGNEKLFF

size: NA
D: NA
V: TRBV25-1
J: TRBJ1-5
DNA: TGTGCCAGCAGTGGGGGCACTAGCAATCAGCCCCAGCATTTT
CDR3: CASSGGTSNQPQHF

size: NA
D: NA
V: TRBV5-6
J: TRBJ2-1
DNA: TGTGCCAGCAGCTTGGGGTCCGGGGATGAGCAGTTCTTC
CDR3: CASSLGSGDEQFF

size: once
D: NA
V: TRBV6-2/TRBV6-3
J: TRBJ1-2
DNA: TGTGCCAGCAGTACCAGCGGGAGCAGAAGAAGCTATGGCTACACCTTC
CDR3: CASSTSGSRRSYGYTF

size: NA
D: NA
V: TRBV27
J: TRBJ1-4
DNA: TGTGCCAGCAGGGCGACAGCGACTAATGAAAAACTGTTTTTT
CDR3: CASRATATNEKLFF

size: NA
D: TRBD1
V: TRBV19
J: TRBJ1-2
DNA: TGTGCCAGTAGTATCTCAACAGGGGGCATTGGCTATGGCTACACCTTC
CDR3: CASSISTGGIGYGYTF

size: NA
D: TRBD2
V: TRBV7-8
J: TRBJ2-1
DNA: TGTGCCAGCAGCTTTTATGGCCGGGAGCGAGCGGGGGGGTTATACAATGAGCAGTTCTTC
CDR3: CASSFYGRERAGGLYNEQFF

size: NA
D: TRBD1
V: TRBV3-1/TRBV3-2
J: TRBJ1-2
DNA: TGTGCCAGCAGCCCTGGGACAGCATATGGCTACACCTTC
CDR3: CASSPGTAYGYTF

size: NA
D: NA
V: TRBV3-1/TRBV3-2
J: TRBJ1-2
DNA: TGTGCCAGCACCCATCGCGCGGGGTTCGGCTATGGCTACACCTTC
CDR3: CASTHRAGFGYGYTF

size: NA
D: TRBD1
V: TRBV6-5
J: TRBJ1-1
DNA: TGTGCCAGCAGCTTAGGGACAGGAGGTACTGAAGCTTTCTTT
CDR3: CASSLGTGGTEAFF

size: NA
D: NA
V: TRBV11-2
J: TRBJ2-7
DNA: TGTGCCAGCAGCTTAGCTTTGTCAGGGGCGGACGAGCAGTACTTC
CDR3: CASSLALSGADEQYF

size: NA
D: TRBD2
V: TRBV14
J: TRBJ2-7
DNA: TGTGCCAGCAGCCCTCTAGCGGGGGACCACTACGAGCAGTACTTC
CDR3: CASSPLAGDHYEQYF

size: NA
D: TRBD2
V: TRBV6-5
J: TRBJ2-1
DNA: TGTGCCAGCAGTTACCTCGGGGGGGAGCTCAATGAGCAGTTCTTC
CDR3: CASSYLGGELNEQFF

size: NA
D: NA
V: TRBV5-8
J: TRBJ1-4
DNA: TGTGCCAGCAGCGGTGGACTATTCGCAACTAATGAAAAACTGTTTTTT
CDR3: CASSGGLFATNEKLFF

size: NA
D: NA
V: TRBV18
J: TRBJ2-7
DNA: TGTGCCAGCTCACCGGCGACAGACGTTCCCGAGCAGTACTTC
CDR3: CASSPATDVPEQYF

size: NA
D: TRBD2
V: TRBV13
J: TRBJ2-1
DNA: TGTGCCAGCAGAAGCGGGGGGGCCTACAATGAGCAGTTCTTC
CDR3: CASRSGGAYNEQFF

size: NA
D: NA
V: TRBV15
J: TRBJ1-2
DNA: TGTGCCACCAGCTCCCGGGACATACCCTATGGCTACACCTTC
CDR3: CATSSRDIPYGYTF

size: NA
D: NA
V: TRBV4-3
J: TRBJ2-7
DNA: TGCGCCAGCAGCCAAGGGAGCGAGCAGTACTTC
CDR3: CASSQGSEQYF

size: NA
D: NA
V: TRBV7-6
J: TRBJ1-6
DNA: TGTGCCAGCAGCTTAGGTAGTCGGTCGGGGGGTTCACCCCTCCACTTT
CDR3: CASSLGSRSGGSPLHF

size: NA
D: NA
V: TRBV20-1
J: TRBJ2-3
DNA: TGCAGTGCTAGTGGTATTGGGACGGGGGAGGCAGATACGCAGTATTTT
CDR3: CSASGIGTGEADTQYF

size: NA
D: NA
V: TRBV5-6
J: TRBJ1-5
DNA: TGTGCCAGCAGCCAAGTAACGGAGAGCAATCAGCCCCAGCATTTT
CDR3: CASSQVTESNQPQHF